Listed below are T cell receptor beta chains from one sample, sequenced in a study of OX40 agonist ivuxolimab in advanced cancers. The repertoire was sequenced with immunoSEQ multiplex PCR; TCRdb's copy has only in-frame clones and lacks some. The sample shows about 33,000 clones, around nine tenths of them seen only once. Sequences were derived from CD4+ or CD8+ T cells sorted from blood, sampled in a trial of the OX40 agonist ivuxolimab. The receptors originated from an adult with an advanced solid tumor such as melanoma, head and neck, liver or kidney cancer. The CDR3 runs from the conserved cysteine through the conserved F or W. A D gene is named only where the DNA matches it firmly. Clone size is given for some rows only: seen once, a few or many times, or a class if the clone is expanded.

CDR3nt | CDR3aa | v_gene | d_gene | j_gene | abundance
TGCGCCAGCAGCCAAGACAGGGGGCGCAATCAGCCCCAGCATTTT | CASSQDRGRNQPQHF | TRBV4-3 | TRBD1 | TRBJ1-5 | -
TGTGCCAGCCACAGTACCTCCGGAGTGCAGTACTTC | CASHSTSGVQYF | TRBV19 | - | TRBJ2-7 | -
TGTGCTAGTGGTCCTGGACAGGGGATAGATGAGCAGTTCTTC | CASGPGQGIDEQFF | TRBV12-5 | TRBD1 | TRBJ2-1 | once
TGTGCCAGCAGCTCCCCAGGGGACGAGCAGTACTTC | CASSSPGDEQYF | TRBV5-4 | - | TRBJ2-7 | -
TGCGCCAGCAGCTGGACTAGCGCTAACTACGAGCAGTACTTC | CASSWTSANYEQYF | TRBV5-1 | TRBD2 | TRBJ2-7 | -
TGTGCCAGCAGCTTGCGGGGTAGGACAGGGTTAGGCAATCAGCCCCAGCATTTT | CASSLRGRTGLGNQPQHF | TRBV5-4 | TRBD1 | TRBJ1-5 | -
TGCGCCAGCAGCCCGGTAGGCAGGGGACCCACAGATACGCAGTATTTT | CASSPVGRGPTDTQYF | TRBV5-1 | - | TRBJ2-3 | -
TGTGCCAGCAGTCCTGGGGCAGGGGGGCCTGATACGCAGTATTTT | CASSPGAGGPDTQYF | TRBV6-1 | - | TRBJ2-3 | -
TGTGCCAGCAGTTTAATGTCCTATGGCTACACCTTC | CASSLMSYGYTF | TRBV28 | - | TRBJ1-2 | once
TGCGCCAGCAGCTTGGCGACTAGCGGGTCCGGGGAGCTGTTTTTT | CASSLATSGSGELFF | TRBV5-1 | TRBD2 | TRBJ2-2 | once
TGTGCCAGCAGTCCCGAGGGGGGAGTAAGGTTGGGTGAAGCTTTCTTT | CASSPEGGVRLGEAFF | TRBV7-8 | - | TRBJ1-1 | -
TGTGCCAGCAGCCCCAGCAGAGACACTGAAGCTTTCTTT | CASSPSRDTEAFF | TRBV7-3 | - | TRBJ1-1 | few
TGTGCCAGCAGCCTAGGGGGCTTCTCCGACAAATACGAGCAGTACTTC | CASSLGGFSDKYEQYF | TRBV28 | TRBD1 | TRBJ2-7 | -
TGTGCCTGGAGTGCTGGGAACCAGCCCCAGCATTTT | CAWSAGNQPQHF | TRBV30 | - | TRBJ1-5 | -
TGTGCCAGCTCAGCTAAAGGGGACAGGGGTTATTCACCCCTCCACTTT | CASSAKGDRGYSPLHF | TRBV18 | TRBD1 | TRBJ1-6 | -
TGTGCCAGCAGCTTGATAACTAACACTGAAGCTTTCTTT | CASSLITNTEAFF | TRBV5-4 | - | TRBJ1-1 | -
TGTGCCAGTAGATCACGGCCAGGGTCGGCCTACAATGAGCAGTTCTTC | CASRSRPGSAYNEQFF | TRBV19 | - | TRBJ2-1 | -
TGTGCCAGCAGTTTATGTTTAGGCAAACCGAGCTCCTACGAGCAGTACTTC | CASSLCLGKPSSYEQYF | TRBV27 | - | TRBJ2-7 | -
TGCGCCAGCAGCCCCGGAGGGGGGAGCCACACTGAAGCTTTCTTT | CASSPGGGSHTEAFF | TRBV5-1 | - | TRBJ1-1 | once
TGTGCCAGCAGTGATGACAGGGGTATCTATGGCTACACCTTC | CASSDDRGIYGYTF | TRBV2 | TRBD1 | TRBJ1-2 | -
TGTGCCAGAACCCGGAGGGGGCGCCGGGAGACCCAGTACTTC | CARTRRGRRETQYF | TRBV21-1 | - | TRBJ2-5 | -
TGTGCCAGCAGCCACAGACTAGCGGGGGTCGTAGATACGCAGTATTTT | CASSHRLAGVVDTQYF | TRBV7-8 | TRBD2 | TRBJ2-3 | -
TGTGCCAGCAGCCCGACAGGGGGCAATCAGCCCCAGCATTTT | CASSPTGGNQPQHF | TRBV7-2 | TRBD1 | TRBJ1-5 | few
TGTGCCAGCAGCTTGCGGGGCCTGGGCACTGAAGCTTTCTTT | CASSLRGLGTEAFF | TRBV5-6 | - | TRBJ1-1 | -
TGCGCCAGCAGCCAAGATTGGGGGGAGAGCTCCTACGAGCAGTACTTC | CASSQDWGESSYEQYF | TRBV4-3 | - | TRBJ2-7 | once
TGTGCCAACCGGGACAGGGGGCAGGGTGAGCAGTTCTTC | CANRDRGQGEQFF | TRBV2 | TRBD1 | TRBJ2-1 | -
TGTGCCAGCAGTACCGACAGGGGGCGGAAGGAAAAACTGTTTTTT | CASSTDRGRKEKLFF | TRBV6-5 | TRBD1 | TRBJ1-4 | -
TGTGCCAGCAGCGTAGCTGGGGCGGACACTGAAGCTTTCTTT | CASSVAGADTEAFF | TRBV9 | - | TRBJ1-1 | once
TGCGCCAGCAGCTTGAACGCTCGGGGCACAGATACGCAGTATTTT | CASSLNARGTDTQYF | TRBV5-1 | - | TRBJ2-3 | few
TGTGCCAGCAGCTTAAGTCGGTCAAGCCAAGGAGGCTACACCTTC | CASSLSRSSQGGYTF | TRBV7-2 | - | TRBJ1-2 | -
TGTGCCAGCAGCCGAGGGGGGGCACCCTACGAGCAGTACTTC | CASSRGGAPYEQYF | TRBV7-3 | - | TRBJ2-7 | -
TGTGCCAGCAGTGAAGGCGTAAGTCAGCCCCAGCATTTT | CASSEGVSQPQHF | TRBV6-1 | - | TRBJ1-5 | -
TGCGCCAGCAGCTTGGTAGACATCCAGCAACCTTCCTACGAGCAGTACTTC | CASSLVDIQQPSYEQYF | TRBV5-1 | - | TRBJ2-7 | -
TGTGCCAGTAGTCCCGACTCTGGGGCCAACGTCCTGACTTTC | CASSPDSGANVLTF | TRBV19 | - | TRBJ2-6 | -
TGTGCCAGCAGCCTCATTAATACAGGGGGCTATGGCTACACCTTC | CASSLINTGGYGYTF | TRBV14 | TRBD1 | TRBJ1-2 | -
TGTGCCAGCAGCTTACTAGCGGGAGTACCAGATACGCAGTATTTT | CASSLLAGVPDTQYF | TRBV7-2 | TRBD2 | TRBJ2-3 | -
TGTGCCAGCAGCTTGGAACAGGGAGGTTCCTACGAGCAGTACTTC | CASSLEQGGSYEQYF | TRBV5-5 | - | TRBJ2-7 | -
TGTGCCAGCAGTCCGCCAGGTTCTAGCACAGATACGCAGTATTTT | CASSPPGSSTDTQYF | TRBV28 | - | TRBJ2-3 | -
TGTGCCAGCACCGTCCTTTGGCTTACCTTGAGGGGGGCCAACGTCCTGACTTTC | CASTVLWLTLRGANVLTF | TRBV9 | - | TRBJ2-6 | -
TGTGCCATCTCCCGAGGGCAGGGCATGAACACTGAAGCTTTCTTT | CAISRGQGMNTEAFF | TRBV10-3 | - | TRBJ1-1 | -
TGTGCCAGCAAATCCTCCGGAGGCACTGGAAACACCATATATTTT | CASKSSGGTGNTIYF | TRBV2 | - | TRBJ1-3 | -
TGTGCCAGCAGTGAAGACAAGTATGGCTACACCTTC | CASSEDKYGYTF | TRBV6-1 | - | TRBJ1-2 | -
TGTGCCAGCAGTTCTAGGACTAGCGGGCCCCCCCACGAGCAGTACTTC | CASSSRTSGPPHEQYF | TRBV7-2 | TRBD2 | TRBJ2-7 | -
TGCGCCAGCAGCCCAGAACCGGGACCTCCTTCTAACACCTTC | CASSPEPGPPSNTF | TRBV5-1 | - | TRBJ1-2 | -
TGTGCCAGCAGCTTAGGGGGACCGAGGGACGAGCAGTACTTC | CASSLGGPRDEQYF | TRBV7-8 | - | TRBJ2-7 | -
TGTGCCAGTACCCAACAGGGGGCGGAGACCCAGTACTTC | CASTQQGAETQYF | TRBV19 | TRBD1 | TRBJ2-5 | few
TGTGCCAGCAGCGCCCTCGGGCAGTACTTTGGCTACACCTTC | CASSALGQYFGYTF | TRBV11-2 | - | TRBJ1-2 | -
TGTGCCAGCAGCTTTGACAGGGAGCAGTACTTC | CASSFDREQYF | TRBV5-4 | - | TRBJ2-7 | -
TGCAGCGTTGAGGAGGAGACCCAGTACTTC | CSVEEETQYF | TRBV29-1 | - | TRBJ2-5 | -
TGTGCCAGCAGTGAATGGGATCGGCGGGTGGTTGGAGAGACCCAGTACTTC | CASSEWDRRVVGETQYF | TRBV2 | - | TRBJ2-5 | -
TGTGCCAGCACCCCTCCGTCCTTCAGCTCCTACAATGAGCAGTTCTTC | CASTPPSFSSYNEQFF | TRBV28 | - | TRBJ2-1 | -
TGTGCCAGCAGTTTATCCCAAGGTTTGGGGGCCCTTTATAATTCACCCCTCCACTTT | CASSLSQGLGALYNSPLHF | TRBV28 | - | TRBJ1-6 | -
TGTGCCTGGAGTAGGATGTCTCCGAACACTGAAGCTTTCTTT | CAWSRMSPNTEAFF | TRBV30 | - | TRBJ1-1 | few
TGTGCCAGCAGCCCAGGACAGGGGGCGGTGGTAGCCTATGGCTACACCTTC | CASSPGQGAVVAYGYTF | TRBV5-4 | TRBD1 | TRBJ1-2 | -
TGTGCCAGCAGCTTGGGGACTTACGGCCCCTACACCTTC | CASSLGTYGPYTF | TRBV7-9 | - | TRBJ1-2 | -